A single sample gave rise to the 6 T cell receptor beta chains below, sequenced in a study of shared clonotypes between healthy human individuals. The naive CD8 fraction comprised CD45RO-negative cells positively selected for CCR7 and excluded terminally differentiated effector memory CD45RA+ cells. Repertoires were generated with immunoSEQ multiplex PCR, while TCRdb's copy carries only in-frame clones and drops some. The sample has around 2.1 million clones, around 93% seen once; the top ten hold over 1.5%. Sequenced input: naive CD8+ T cells from PBMCs. All receptors come from a man in his late teens or twenties in good health. Some clones in this sample may be carry-over from other donors' samples.

V gene TRBV10-3 combines with J gene TRBJ2-2; 8 nucleotides align to TRBD1. The V gene's germline CDR1 is ENHRY and CDR2 SYGVKD. Germline trimming cut 0 bases from V and 7 bases from J; bases unmatched to any gene: 7. This CDR3 is 16 amino acids long. CDR3 bases: TGTGCCATCAGTGAGTCGAGGCAGGGGGCCTTCGGGGAGCTGTTTTTT. It yields the protein CAISESRQGAFGELFF.

The chain combines TRBV10-3 with TRBJ2-1; D uncertain. The CDR3 extends over 13 amino acids. V dropped 0 bases and J dropped 7 bases, with 7 bases sitting between them. In germline, CDR1 is ENHRY, CDR2 SYGVKD. The CDR3, as DNA: TGTGCCATCAGTGAGTCAAGTAGTAATGAGCAGTTCTTC. Protein product: CAISESSSNEQFF.

V and J are TRBV7-9 and TRBJ2-3; 7 bases match TRBD2. Germline V gene sequence: CDR1 SEHNR, CDR2 FQNEAQ (reference sequence). Losses at the gene ends were 11 bases for V and 2 bases for J; bases not matched to a gene: 10. The length of the CDR3 is 14 residues. The CDR3 is CAGEGRAATDTQYF. The CDR3 DNA reads TGTGCCGGGGAGGGCAGGGCGGCCACAGATACGCAGTATTTT.

This chain uses TRBV29-1 with TRBJ1-1; 7 nucleotides line up with TRBD1. CDR3 length equals 14 residues. The germline gives CDR1 SQVTM, CDR2 ANQGSEA. Unmatched junction bases numbered 10, after V lost 1 base and J lost 8 bases. Here the CDR3 reads CSVEGMGTALEAFF. The DNA of the CDR3 is TGCAGCGTTGAAGGTATGGGGACAGCGCTCGAAGCTTTCTTT.

V is TRBV5-6 and J is TRBJ2-7; 7 nucleotides line up with TRBD2. V shed 4 bases, J shed 2 bases, and the junction held 9 bases outside the gene matches. The CDR3 is 15 residues long. From germline, CDR1 is SGHDT and CDR2 YYEEEE. CDR3 DNA: TGTGCCAGCAGCCTCCGGGAGGTTGGAACCTACGAGCAGTACTTC. It codes for CASSLREVGTYEQYF.

This chain connects TRBV27 to TRBJ2-7; D may be TRBD2 (7 bases). CDR3 size: 15 residues. Looked up from germline, CDR1 is MNHEY and CDR2 is SMNVEV (reference sequence). The V gene lost 9 bases and the J gene lost 3 bases, with 21 bases spanning the gap. The CDR3 DNA is TGTGCCAGTTCAGGGCGCACGGGGGGCCTCTACGAGCAGTACTTC. Translated, it gives CASSGRTGGLYEQYF.